This T cell receptor (beta chain) was profiled in a study of stem cell transplantation in POMP-related autoinflammatory disease. Overall study: Defective thymoproteasomes were hypothesized to impair CD8+ T-cell positive selection.

PRAID featured prominent immunodeficiency. The repertoire was sequenced with immunoSEQ multiplex PCR; TCRdb's copy has only in-frame clones and lacks some. The sample holds about 26,000 clones, 82% seen once. The ends were cut back, 2 bases at V and 0 bases at J, with 12 bases in the middle. The germline V gene has CDR1 SGHKS and CDR2 YYEKEE (reference sequence). This CDR3 region has 16 residues. In this sample, this clone turned up once. Its target is unknown. Findings and limits, study-wide: PRAID patients trended toward lower TRB diversity and higher clonality in all analyzed T-cell subsets. Unique TRB V-J gene pairings were limited in number in patients with PRAID.

Here the sequenced sample was CD4+ T cells from PBMCs, taken before stem cell transplantation. The genes are TRBV5-5 and TRBJ1-3; D gene ambiguous. The receptor's source is a human donor with POMP-related autoinflammation and immune dysregulation (PRAID). The CDR3: CASSLLHQASGNTIYF. The CDR3 DNA sequence: TGTGCCAGCAGCTTACTGCATCAGGCCTCTGGAAACACCATATATTTT.